Reported below is one T cell receptor beta chain. Its antigen is unknown. These data come from a study of blood T cells in healthy people across ages. Study-wide results and caveats: Long-lived donors had more naive CD4+ cells and higher diversity than aged donors. Diversity figures derived from one million T cells were judged to underestimate the true value.

Each donor had approximately 10 milliliters of peripheral blood drawn. The use of a sample-barcoded 5' primer and a J-beta primer mix characterized a second PCR of about 6 to 12 cycles. Via MiXCR, TCRdb re-called the 5' RACE reads, giving one row per CDR3 protein. Among about 730,000 distinct CDR3 sequences listed, 40% to 45% were seen once. From germline, CDR1 is ENHRY and CDR2 SYGVKD. V lost 8 bases and J lost 3, with 30 bases in between. The CDR3 runs to 19 residues. The clonotype comes from a woman aged 60 to 75 in good health. The sequenced material came from blood. The chain is built from TRBV10-3 and TRBJ2-3, with D possibly being TRBD2 (7 bases). The CDR3 reads CAIQRGYAGGPAGTDTQYF. DNA for the CDR3: TGTGCCATCCAAAGAGGGTATGCCGGGGGGCCGGCTGGGACAGATACGCAGTATTTT.